Following are 17 T cell receptor beta chains from one sample sequenced in a study of T cell responses to AZD1222 COVID-19 vaccine (dated by TCRdb to about 2021). Receptors were amplified or captured by the immunoSEQ multiplex PCR assay. TCRdb took this table from immuneACCESS and kept in-frame rearrangements with V and J called. Such tables lack part of the clones; where checked against another copy, unresolved V genes explain under half of the gap, and the rest is unexplained. The table for this sample lists tens of thousands of clones; 93% of them were counted only once. Over 7.5% of the sample belongs to the ten largest clones. The sample's time point label, decoded: baseline before first vaccination. The sample here was peripheral blood, taken on day 0 of AZD1222 vaccination. The receptors derive from an adult in good health.

A few counts support this clone. The V call is TRBV15, the J call TRBJ1-5; D unclear. Germline CDR1 is LNHNV and CDR2 is YYDKDF (reference sequence). Between the trimmed V and J ends, which lost 0 bases and 4 bases, there was a span of 4 bases. This CDR3 is built from 13 residues. This CDR3 is CATSREFNQPQHF. CDR3 bases: TGTGCCACCAGCAGAGAGTTTAATCAGCCCCAGCATTTT.

This chain links TRBV11-2 with TRBJ1-1; the D gene is possibly TRBD1 (5 bases). Trimming left V 3 bases short and J 1 base short, with 12 bases between. The CDR3 runs 15 residues. Looked up from germline, CDR1 is SGHAT and CDR2 is FQNNGV. Written as DNA, the CDR3 is TGTGCCAGCAGCTTGACGGGGGTAGGGAACACTGAAGCTTTCTTT. Residues: CASSLTGVGNTEAFF.

This chain uses TRBV25-1 with TRBJ2-2; 11 bases map to TRBD1. The CDR3 covers 15 residues. The junction had 4 bases not matched to a gene; V was cut back by 5 bases and J by 5 bases. The germline V gene encodes CDR1 MGHDK and CDR2 SYGVNS. CDR3: CASSKDRGHTGELFF. The CDR3 DNA reads as TGTGCCAGCAGTAAGGACAGGGGGCATACCGGGGAGCTGTTTTTT. The variable domain in full, with the rest retrieved from reference TRBV25-1 and TRBJ2-2, is EADIYQTPRYLVIGTGKKITLECSQTMGHDKMYWYQQDPGMELHLIHYSYGVNSTEKGDLSSESTVSRIRTEHFPLTLESARPSHTSQYLCASSKDRGHTGELFFGEGSRLTVL.

The rearrangement links TRBV15 to TRBJ1-3; 8 bases agree with TRBD1. In germline, CDR1 is LNHNV, CDR2 YYDKDF (reference sequence). The V segment lost 3 bases and the J segment 3 bases; nucleotides outside the gene matches: 7. The CDR3 covers 16 residues. For the CDR3, the DNA is TGTGCCACCAGCAGTCCGACAGGGGTGGATGGAAACACCATATATTTT. Translation gives CATSSPTGVDGNTIYF.

This clone appeared once. The chain carries TRBV29-1 and TRBJ1-2; D not resolved. Germline CDR1 and CDR2: SQVTM and ANQGSEA. V lost 4 bases and J lost 0, with 3 bases in between. The CDR3 has 11 residues. The CDR3 sequence is CSVGANYGYTF. As DNA, the CDR3 is TGCAGCGTTGGAGCTAACTATGGCTACACCTTC.

The rearrangement links TRBV5-6 to TRBJ2-1; D unresolved. V dropped 3 bases and J dropped 4 bases, with 2 bases sitting between them. CDR3 length: 11 residues. Looked up from germline, CDR1 is SGHDT and CDR2 is YYEEEE. As DNA, the CDR3 is TGTGCCAGCAGCTCTTACAATGAGCAGTTCTTC. Its protein is CASSSYNEQFF.

The chain employs TRBV10-3 and TRBJ2-7, with 11 positions matching TRBD2. Germline V gene data show CDR1 as ENHRY and CDR2 as SYGVKD. The CDR3 is 15 residues long. With V trimmed by 2 bases and J by 5 bases, 5 bases remained unmatched. The CDR3 DNA is TGTGCCATCAGTGAGCCAGGGACTAGCGGCCACGAGCAGTACTTC. This translates into CAISEPGTSGHEQYF.

The chain combines TRBV18 with TRBJ1-3; tentative D call: TRBD1 (5 bases). The CDR3 covers 16 residues. Germline CDR1 is KGHSH and CDR2 is LQKENI. Trimming took 0 bases from V and 4 from J, leaving 13 bases between them. The CDR3 region has the DNA TGTGCCAGCTCACCACCGGGACGCCTGTTGGGAAACACCATATATTTT. Encoded protein: CASSPPGRLLGNTIYF.

The rearrangement uses TRBV6-1 and TRBJ1-6, with D possibly matching TRBD1 (5 bases). Looked up from germline, CDR1 is MNHNS and CDR2 is SASEGT. The CDR3 sequence is 14 residues long. Between the trimmed V and J ends, which lost 2 bases and 10 bases, there was a span of 12 bases. The CDR3 sequence is CASSEFGGTSPLHF. For the CDR3, the DNA is TGTGCCAGCAGTGAATTTGGGGGGACCTCACCCCTCCACTTT.

The V call is TRBV30, the J call TRBJ1-6, with D possibly TRBD1 on 5 matching bases. This CDR3 has 13 residues. CDR1 is GTSNPN, CDR2 SVGIG, per germline (reference sequence). The V and J ends lost 3 bases and 8 bases respectively, with 11 bases between them. The CDR3 DNA follows: TGTGCCTGGAGGCCGCAGGGTGATTCACCCCTCCACTTT. Residues: CAWRPQGDSPLHF.

There are a few counts of this clone. The chain has TRBV3-1 (or the pseudogene TRBV3-2) and TRBJ1-2; TRBD1 agrees at 7 bases. The J segment lost 8 bases and the V segment lost 2 bases, leaving 8 bases of the junction unmatched. Per the germline V gene, CDR1 is LGHDT and CDR2 is YNNKEL (reference sequence). This CDR3 has 14 amino acids. CDR3 DNA: TGTGCCAGCAGCCAATTTACAGGGGTAGGCGGCTACACCTTC. Its protein is CASSQFTGVGGYTF.

The rearrangement joins TRBV29-1 to TRBJ2-2; no definite D call. This CDR3 has 12 amino acids. Trimming removed 5 bases from V and 1 base from J, with 5 bases in between. Germline values: CDR1 SQVTM, CDR2 ANQGSEA. The CDR3 protein is CSVLGNTGELFF. The CDR3 nucleotides read TGCAGCGTTTTGGGGAACACCGGGGAGCTGTTTTTT.

The rearrangement uses TRBV30 and TRBJ1-1; D unclear. Trimming took off 7 bases at V and 0 bases at J, with 12 bases between the two ends. This CDR3 spans 13 amino acids. From germline, CDR1 is GTSNPN and CDR2 SVGIG (reference sequence). CDR3 amino acids: CAYRRGMNTEAFF. In nucleotides, the CDR3 is TGTGCCTACCGACGCGGGATGAACACTGAAGCTTTCTTT.

The chain recombines TRBV5-5 with TRBJ2-7; 8 bases agree with TRBD1. Trimming cost V 5 bases and J 2 bases; bases outside gene matches: 9. Germline V CDR1 and CDR2: SGHKS, YYEKEE (reference sequence). The CDR3 extends over 15 amino acids. CDR3 loop: CASSDWTGPTYEQYF. The CDR3 region has the DNA TGTGCCAGCAGTGATTGGACAGGGCCGACCTACGAGCAGTACTTC.

This chain connects TRBV6-5 to TRBJ1-5; D gene unclear. V was cut by 11 bases and J by 4 bases, with 12 bases left in between. Germline V gene sequence: CDR1 MNHEY, CDR2 SVGAGI. The CDR3 sequence is 12 residues long. Written as DNA, the CDR3 is TGTGCCTCGGGCGGAGGAAATCAGCCCCAGCATTTT. Amino acids: CASGGGNQPQHF.

V usage is TRBV6-5 and J usage is TRBJ1-2, with 7 bases fitting TRBD1. Germline loops: CDR1 MNHEY, CDR2 SVGAGI. The V and J ends lost 7 bases and 2 bases, in that order; junction bases with no gene match: 4. There are 13 residues in the CDR3. The CDR3 reads CASIRQGNYGYTF. The CDR3 DNA is TGTGCCAGCATTCGACAGGGCAACTATGGCTACACCTTC.

The rearrangement uses TRBV19 and TRBJ1-1; TRBD1 matches at 8 bases. Germline CDR1 LNHDA, CDR2 SQIVND (reference sequence). V dropped 6 bases and J dropped 6; count of bases not matched to a gene: 9. This CDR3 is 14 amino acids long. DNA of the CDR3: TGTGCCAGTAGGCGGACAGGGTGGGACCCTGAAGCTTTCTTT. This codes for CASRRTGWDPEAFF.